This TCR beta chain was identified in a study of T cells in tuberculosis. Germline values: CDR1 SNHLY, CDR2 FYNNEI. The length of the CDR3 is 15 residues. V was trimmed by 5 bases and J by 3 bases, leaving 16 bases between them. Each donor contributed 90,000 to 100,000 T cells on average, unsorted. Study results and caveats: Active tuberculosis alpha repertoires lay closer to GMM-specific TCRs than controls'. Active tuberculosis patients had shorter CDR3-alpha; the beta difference was nonsignificant.

The data were produced by immunoSEQ multiplex PCR, yet TCRdb's version contains in-frame clones alone and is incomplete. The sample includes around 32,000 clones, approximately 94% of them seen just once. For this clone: The antigen remains unidentified.

The clonotype originates from a donor aged 10 to 29 with latent tuberculosis or without tuberculosis infection. Source material: PBMCs. The chain uses TRBV2 and TRBJ1-1; D is unresolved. CDR3 DNA sequence: TGTGCCAGCAGTCTCTCAAGGCCCGCGGACACTGAAGCTTTCTTT. Amino acid sequence: CASSLSRPADTEAFF.